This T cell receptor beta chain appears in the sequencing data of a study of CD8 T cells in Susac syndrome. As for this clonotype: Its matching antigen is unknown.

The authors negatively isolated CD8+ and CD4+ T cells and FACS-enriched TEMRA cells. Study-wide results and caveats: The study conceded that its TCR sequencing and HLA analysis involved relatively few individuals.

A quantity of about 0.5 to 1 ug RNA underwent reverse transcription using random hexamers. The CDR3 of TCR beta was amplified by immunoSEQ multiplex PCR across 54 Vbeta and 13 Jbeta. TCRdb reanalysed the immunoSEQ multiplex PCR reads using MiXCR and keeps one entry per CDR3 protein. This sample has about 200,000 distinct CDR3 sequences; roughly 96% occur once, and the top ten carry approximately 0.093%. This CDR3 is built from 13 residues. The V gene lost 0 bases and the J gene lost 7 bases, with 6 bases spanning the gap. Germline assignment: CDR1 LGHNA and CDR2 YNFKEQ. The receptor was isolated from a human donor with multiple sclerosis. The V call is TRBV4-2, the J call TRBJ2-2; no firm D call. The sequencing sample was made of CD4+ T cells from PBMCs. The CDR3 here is CASSQDRNGELFF. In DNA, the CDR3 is TGTGCCAGCAGCCAAGATCGAAACGGGGAGCTGTTTTTT.